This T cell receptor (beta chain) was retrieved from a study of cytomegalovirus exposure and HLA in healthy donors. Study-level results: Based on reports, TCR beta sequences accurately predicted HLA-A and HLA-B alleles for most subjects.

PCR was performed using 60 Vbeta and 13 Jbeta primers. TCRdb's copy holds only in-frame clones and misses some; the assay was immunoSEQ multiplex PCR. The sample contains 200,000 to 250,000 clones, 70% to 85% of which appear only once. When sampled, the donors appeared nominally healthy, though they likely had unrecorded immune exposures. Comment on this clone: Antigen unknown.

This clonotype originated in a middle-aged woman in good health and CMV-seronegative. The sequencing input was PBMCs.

CDR3 loop: CASSLFRGKTSGANVLTF. Written as DNA, the CDR3 is TGTGCCAGTAGTCTGTTCAGGGGAAAGACCTCTGGGGCCAACGTCCTGACTTTC. This chain uses TRBV19 with TRBJ2-6; TRBD1 might be the D (6 bases). Germline V gene data show CDR1 as LNHDA and CDR2 as SQIVND (reference sequence). This CDR3 region has 18 residues. The ends were cut back, 5 bases at V and 0 bases at J, with 17 bases in the middle.